The next 30 T cell receptor beta chains were all read from a single sample in a study of blood T cell repertoires in COVID-19. TCRdb's copy holds only in-frame clones and misses some; the assay was immunoSEQ multiplex PCR. The table has 52,000 or so clones, roughly 89% seen once. Material for sequencing was peripheral blood. The receptors come from a middle-aged man with COVID-19, enrolled during active disease.

This clone was observed once. The J gene is TRBJ2-7, the V gene TRBV7-2; 10 bases map to TRBD1. The trim removed 2 bases at V and 0 bases at J, leaving 10 bases unmatched. CDR3 size: 18 residues. Germline values: CDR1 SGHTA, CDR2 FQGNSA. The CDR3, as DNA: TGTGCCAGCAGCTTAACCGGGACAGGGGTGGCCAGCTCCTACGAGCAGTACTTC. This gives the protein CASSLTGTGVASSYEQYF.

The chain employs TRBV4-2 and TRBJ2-7, with D perhaps TRBD2 (6 bases). This CDR3 has 16 amino acids. Germline CDR1 is LGHNA and CDR2 is YNFKEQ. Trimming stripped 1 base from V and 3 bases from J, with 16 bases between. The CDR3 sequence: CASSQGGDGPGYEQYF. CDR3 DNA sequence: TGTGCCAGCAGCCAAGGGGGGGATGGACCCGGCTACGAGCAGTACTTC.

The chain recombines TRBV3-1 (or the pseudogene TRBV3-2) with TRBJ2-5; 8 nucleotides align to TRBD1. Germline CDR1 is LGHDT and CDR2 is YNNKEL (reference sequence). This CDR3 has 15 residues. The V segment lost 5 bases and the J segment 4 bases; nucleotides outside the gene matches: 9. In DNA, the CDR3 is TGTGCCAGCAGCTCTAATGGACAGGGTCGAGAGACCCAGTACTTC. It codes for CASSSNGQGRETQYF.

The V call is TRBV2, the J call TRBJ2-4, with 16 bases fitting TRBD2. There are 14 residues in the CDR3. Unmatched junction bases numbered 2, after V lost 8 bases and J lost 7 bases. Per the germline V gene, CDR1 is SNHLY and CDR2 is FYNNEI. The CDR3 DNA is TGTGCCAGCGGGGGACTAGCGGGAGGGAACATTCAGTACTTC. Its protein product is CASGGLAGGNIQYF.

J is TRBJ2-2 and V is TRBV24-1; weak D call: TRBD2 (6 bases). The CDR3 loop spans 16 amino acids. The V end lost 4 bases, the J end lost 1 base, and 12 bases lay between the germline ends. The germline V gene has CDR1 KGHDR and CDR2 SFDVKD. CDR3 sequence (DNA): TGTGCCACCAGTGAGGCGGGGCTCAAGAACACCGGGGAGCTGTTTTTT. Residues: CATSEAGLKNTGELFF.

This chain connects TRBV11-2 to TRBJ2-1; D is unresolved. CDR3 length: 12 residues. Germline lookup yields CDR1 SGHAT and CDR2 FQNNGV. V shed 5 bases and J shed 7 bases, with 9 bases lying between them. CDR3 DNA: TGTGCCAGCAGCAAGACAAGGAATGAGCAGTTCTTC. This sequence encodes CASSKTRNEQFF.

V usage is TRBV21-1 and J usage is TRBJ1-1; the D segment call TRBD1 is taken from the table without a DNA check. TRBV21-1 is recorded as a pseudogene. This CDR3 region has 9 residues. The CDR3 loop is CALQGLAFF. The CDR3 DNA sequence: TGTGCCCTACAGGGGCTAGCTTTCTTT.

In this sample, this clone turned up once. The chain recombines TRBV7-6 with TRBJ1-5; tentatively, D is TRBD1 (5 bases). This CDR3 has 14 residues. With 2 bases removed from V and 4 bases from J, the gap between germline ends came to 9 bases. Germline CDR1 SGHVS, CDR2 FNYEAQ. The CDR3 DNA follows: TGTGCCAGCAGCTTATCAGGGAATAATCAGCCCCAGCATTTT. Protein product: CASSLSGNNQPQHF.

The V call is TRBV28, the J call TRBJ1-2, with a tentative D call TRBD1 (5 bases). Germline values: CDR1 MDHEN, CDR2 SYDVKM. CDR3 size: 12 residues. In DNA, the CDR3 is TGTTTCTCCGGACAAGTTGACTATGGCTACACCTTC. Its translation is CFSGQVDYGYTF.

This clone was observed once. The chain is built from TRBV5-4 and TRBJ1-2; D is possibly TRBD1 (6 bases). This CDR3 contains 14 residues. Germline values: CDR1 SGHNT, CDR2 YYREEE (reference sequence). Trimming removed 2 bases at V and 4 bases at J, with 12 bases between. CDR3 region: CASSFNRASYGYTF. CDR3 DNA: TGTGCCAGCAGCTTCAACAGGGCAAGCTATGGCTACACCTTC.

J is TRBJ2-5 and V is TRBV7-2; D might be TRBD2 (5 bases). The CDR3 is 15 amino acids. The germline gives CDR1 SGHTA, CDR2 FQGNSA. V was trimmed by 1 base and J by 4 bases, leaving 13 bases between them. The DNA of the CDR3 is TGTGCCAGCAGCTTAGGTCTAGCTGGAGGAGAGACCCAGTACTTC. This translates into CASSLGLAGGETQYF.

The chain is built from TRBV18 and TRBJ1-5, with D maybe TRBD1 (5 bases). CDR1 is KGHSH and CDR2 is LQKENI in the germline V gene. The V end was cut by 3 bases, the J end by 0 bases, with 12 bases between. The CDR3 totals 16 residues. In DNA, the CDR3 is TGTGCCAGCTCACCTAAGGACACGTATAGCAATCAGCCCCAGCATTTT. Its protein is CASSPKDTYSNQPQHF.

The rearrangement links TRBV14 to TRBJ2-5, with D tentatively TRBD2 (6 bases). The V end lost 4 bases, the J end lost 7 bases, and 13 bases lay between the germline ends. From germline, CDR1 is SGHDN and CDR2 FVKESK. This CDR3 region has 13 residues. The DNA for the CDR3 is TGTGCCAGCAGCCCAAGGACCGGGAGGACCCAGTACTTC. Encoded protein: CASSPRTGRTQYF.

The J gene is TRBJ2-3, the V gene TRBV18; D is possibly TRBD2 (6 bases). This CDR3 has 19 amino acids. V was shortened by 0 bases and J by 0 bases, with 19 bases between the two germline ends. CDR1 KGHSH and CDR2 LQKENI come from the germline V gene. In nucleotides, the CDR3 is TGTGCCAGCTCACCACCGAGGAGGGTTGGGTACTCTAGCACAGATACGCAGTATTTT. Translated: CASSPPRRVGYSSTDTQYF.

The chain links TRBV19 to TRBJ2-7; weak D call: TRBD1 (8 bases). Trimming removed 5 bases from V and 3 bases from J, with 17 bases in between. CDR3 length: 15 residues. Germline CDR1 LNHDA, CDR2 SQIVND (reference sequence). Here the CDR3 reads CASSPSGQGRYEQYF. The CDR3 DNA reads as TGTGCCAGTAGTCCTAGCGGACAGGGCCGCTACGAGCAGTACTTC.

Written as DNA, the CDR3 is TGCAGCGTTGTAAACAGCGGGGCCGTTGGCTACACCTTC. It yields the protein CSVVNSGAVGYTF. This chain connects TRBV29-1 to TRBJ1-2; weak D call: TRBD1 (5 bases). V was clipped by 4 bases and J by 7 bases, with 16 bases between them. In germline, CDR1 is SQVTM, CDR2 ANQGSEA. This CDR3 region has 13 residues.

The chain combines TRBV2 with TRBJ2-7; 11 bases fit TRBD1. The germline V gene has CDR1 SNHLY and CDR2 FYNNEI. With V trimmed by 6 bases and J by 6 bases, 4 bases remained unmatched. There are 13 residues in the CDR3. CDR3 amino acids: CASRGQGAGEQYF. In nucleotides, the CDR3 is TGTGCCAGCAGAGGACAGGGGGCAGGCGAGCAGTACTTC.

This clone was observed once. J is TRBJ2-3 and V is TRBV28; 10 bases line up with TRBD2. V was pared by 2 bases and J by 6 bases, with 5 bases of the junction left unmatched. The V gene's germline CDR1 is MDHEN and CDR2 SYDVKM. The CDR3 covers 15 residues. The CDR3 loop reads CASSLLAGEMDTQYF. CDR3 bases: TGTGCCAGCAGTTTACTAGCGGGAGAAATGGATACGCAGTATTTT.

This chain connects TRBV5-1 to TRBJ1-4; no clear D gene. Germline V lookup: CDR1 SGHRS, CDR2 YFSETQ. The CDR3 has 15 residues. V lost 3 bases and J lost 0, with 9 bases in between. CDR3 in amino acids: CASSSDIATNEKLFF. The CDR3 DNA reads TGCGCCAGCAGCTCTGACATTGCAACTAATGAAAAACTGTTTTTT.

The V and J genes are TRBV19 and TRBJ1-5, with D hard to call. The CDR3 loop spans 14 amino acids. The V end was cut by 5 bases, the J end by 0 bases, with 8 bases between. Per the germline V gene, CDR1 is LNHDA and CDR2 is SQIVND (reference sequence). The DNA of the CDR3 is TGTGCCAGTAGTGACCGGGGTAGCAATCAGCCCCAGCATTTT. The encoded protein is CASSDRGSNQPQHF.

This clone was observed a single time. This chain's CDR3 is CASTSDKAYEQYF. The DNA of the CDR3 is TGTGCCAGCACATCGGACAAGGCGTACGAGCAGTACTTC. V and J are TRBV6-5 and TRBJ2-7; the D gene is possibly TRBD1 (5 bases). Germline loops: CDR1 MNHEY, CDR2 SVGAGI. The CDR3 covers 13 residues. V dropped 7 bases and J dropped 4 bases, with 14 bases sitting between them.

The CDR3 DNA sequence: TGTGCCATCAGTGAGAAGGGGGAGTTCACTGAAGCTTTCTTT. It is translated as CAISEKGEFTEAFF. This chain uses TRBV10-3 with TRBJ1-1; the D gene is possibly TRBD1 (6 bases). This CDR3 region has 14 residues. Germline values: CDR1 ENHRY, CDR2 SYGVKD. V lost 2 bases to trimming and J lost 4 bases, with 11 bases between them.

The V and J genes are TRBV9 and TRBJ1-2, with a possible D match to TRBD1 (6 bases). Germline CDR1 SGDLS, CDR2 YYNGEE. The V and J ends lost 4 bases and 5 bases respectively, with 18 bases between them. There are 15 residues in the CDR3. CDR3 residues: CASSLGGGRAYGYTF. The CDR3 region has the DNA TGTGCCAGCAGCCTCGGGGGGGGCAGGGCGTATGGCTACACCTTC.

The rearrangement links TRBV2 to TRBJ1-3; D call uncertain. The CDR3 spans 12 residues. V lost 3 bases and J lost 5, with 5 bases in between. CDR1 SNHLY and CDR2 FYNNEI come from the germline V gene. The CDR3 region has the DNA TGTGCCAGCAGTGAGAGTAGAAACACCATATATTTT. Protein product: CASSESRNTIYF.

J is TRBJ1-1 and V is TRBV15; 7 nucleotides line up with TRBD1. This CDR3 is 15 amino acids long. CDR1 is LNHNV, CDR2 YYDKDF, per germline (reference sequence). Trimming removed 0 bases from V and 4 bases from J; junction bases left unmatched: 5. This chain's CDR3 is CATSRDRQGSTEAFF. In nucleotides, the CDR3 is TGTGCCACCAGCAGAGATAGACAGGGTAGCACTGAAGCTTTCTTT.

The chain recombines TRBV5-1 with TRBJ2-5, with a tentative D call TRBD1 (6 bases). The V gene's germline CDR1 is SGHRS and CDR2 YFSETQ. The V gene lost 5 bases and the J gene lost 1 base, with 9 bases spanning the gap. This CDR3 spans 13 amino acids. The CDR3 spells CASRSTGQETQYF. The CDR3 nucleotides read TGCGCCAGCAGATCGACAGGCCAAGAGACCCAGTACTTC.

This clone was recorded once. The chain is built from TRBV2 and TRBJ2-7, with D perhaps matching TRBD1 (6 bases). Trimming shortened V by 6 bases and J by 0 bases, and 12 bases separated the two germline ends. Per the germline V gene, CDR1 is SNHLY and CDR2 is FYNNEI. CDR3 length: 14 residues. The CDR3: CASRINRDSYEQYF. The CDR3, as DNA: TGTGCCAGCAGGATAAACAGGGACTCCTACGAGCAGTACTTC.

The J gene is TRBJ1-2, the V gene TRBV10-3; 9 positions agree with TRBD1. Looked up from germline, CDR1 is ENHRY and CDR2 is SYGVKD. Losses at the gene ends were 3 bases for V and 0 bases for J; bases not matched to a gene: 2. The CDR3 runs 15 residues. The CDR3 DNA reads as TGTGCCATCAGTGACGGGACAGGGACTAACTATGGCTACACCTTC. Residues: CAISDGTGTNYGYTF.

In DNA, the CDR3 is TGTGCCAGCAGTCTTTATGAGAACCAAGAGACCCAGTACTTC. Its protein is CASSLYENQETQYF. The V and J genes are TRBV28 and TRBJ2-5; D uncertain. Per germline, CDR1 MDHEN and CDR2 SYDVKM. V dropped 5 bases and J dropped 0 bases, with 10 bases sitting between them. This CDR3 is built from 14 residues.

V is TRBV12-3 or TRBV12-4 and J is TRBJ1-5; no clear D. With 1 base removed from V and 4 bases from J, the gap between germline ends came to 5 bases. The CDR3 runs to 13 residues. CDR3 nucleotides: TGTGCCAGCAGTTTAGACAGAAATCAGCCCCAGCATTTT. It codes for CASSLDRNQPQHF.